These T cell receptor beta chains were read from a single sample in a study of regulatory T cells in long-lasting Graves disease. TCRdb reprocessed the multiplex PCR reads with MiXCR, giving one entry per CDR3 protein. Among 530,000 or so distinct CDR3 sequences listed, roughly 16% were seen once. The sample also formed part of further work on T cells in Graves' hyperthyroidism and ophthalmopathy.

The input for sequencing was peripheral blood mononuclear cells (PBMCs), taken at new diagnosis, from a patient treated with antithyroid drugs. Receptors were obtained from a man aged 18 to 30 with Graves disease. Both conserved end residues are part of each CDR3. A D gene is named only where the DNA matches it firmly. Clone size appears in some rows only: once, few, many, or a class for an expanded clone.

many,TRBJ2-3,NA,TRBV20-1,CSARDPSGSGDTQYF,TGCAGTGCTAGAGATCCTAGTGGGAGTGGAGATACGCAGTATTTT
NA,TRBJ2-5,TRBD2,TRBV6-1,CASSPAAPSGRRETQYF,TGTGCCAGCAGCCCCGCGGCGCCCAGCGGGAGGAGGGAGACCCAGTACTTC
NA,TRBJ1-5,TRBD1,TRBV5-1,CASSLGTGHSNQPQHF,TGCGCCAGCAGCTTGGGGACAGGGCATAGCAATCAGCCCCAGCATTTT
many,TRBJ2-5,NA,TRBV28,CASSYPQAGQETQYF,TGTGCCAGCAGTTACCCCCAAGCGGGCCAAGAGACCCAGTACTTC
many,TRBJ1-1,NA,TRBV6-2/TRBV6-3,CASSYRTLNTEAFF,TGTGCCAGCAGTTACCGCACCCTGAACACTGAAGCTTTCTTT
many,TRBJ2-1,TRBD1,TRBV12-3/TRBV12-4,CASSSLQGLSSYNEQFF,TGTGCCAGCAGTTCCTTACAGGGGCTGTCCTCCTACAATGAGCAGTTCTTC
NA,TRBJ2-7,TRBD2,TRBV5-6,CASSQLARGGYEQYF,TGTGCCAGCAGCCAACTAGCGAGAGGTGGCTACGAGCAGTACTTC
many,TRBJ2-5,NA,TRBV12-3/TRBV12-4,CASSLGQRETQYF,TGTGCCAGCAGCTTAGGGCAGAGGGAGACCCAGTACTTC
few,TRBJ2-1,TRBD1,TRBV24-1,CATSDLHQGANEQFF,TGTGCCACCAGTGATTTGCATCAGGGGGCCAATGAGCAGTTCTTC
many,TRBJ2-7,NA,TRBV20-1,CSASTATTSYEQYF,TGCAGTGCTAGTACAGCCACAACTTCCTACGAGCAGTACTTC
many,TRBJ2-7,TRBD1,TRBV30,CAWKGTGGFNEQYF,TGTGCCTGGAAGGGGACAGGGGGTTTTAACGAGCAGTACTTC
NA,TRBJ2-1,TRBD2,TRBV27,CASSLGAGTSGNEQFF,TGTGCCAGCAGCCTGGGAGCCGGGACTAGCGGCAATGAGCAGTTCTTC
many,TRBJ2-2,TRBD2,TRBV5-1,CASSRGGSGQASELFF,TGCGCCAGCAGCCGGGGCGGGAGCGGCCAAGCAAGTGAGCTGTTTTTT